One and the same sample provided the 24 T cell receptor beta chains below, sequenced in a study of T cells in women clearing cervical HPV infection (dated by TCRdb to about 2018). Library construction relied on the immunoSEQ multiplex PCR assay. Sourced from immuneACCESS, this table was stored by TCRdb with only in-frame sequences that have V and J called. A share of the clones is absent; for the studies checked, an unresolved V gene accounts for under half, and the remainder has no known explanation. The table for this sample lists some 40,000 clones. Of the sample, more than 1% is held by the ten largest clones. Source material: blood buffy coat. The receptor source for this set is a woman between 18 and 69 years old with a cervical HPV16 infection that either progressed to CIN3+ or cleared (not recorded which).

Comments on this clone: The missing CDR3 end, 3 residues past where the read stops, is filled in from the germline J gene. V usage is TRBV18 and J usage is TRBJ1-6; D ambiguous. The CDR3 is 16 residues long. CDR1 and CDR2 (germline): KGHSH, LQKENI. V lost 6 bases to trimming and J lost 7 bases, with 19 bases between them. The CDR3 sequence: CASSLVNRGDNSPLHF. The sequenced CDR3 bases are TGTGCCAGCTCTCTCGTTAACCGGGGTGACAATTCACCC. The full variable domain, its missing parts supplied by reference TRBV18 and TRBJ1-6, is NAGVMQNPRHLVRRRGQEARLRCSPMKGHSHVYWYRQLPEEGLKFMVYLQKENIIDESGMPKERFSAEFPKEGPSILRIQQVVRGDSAAYFCASSLVNRGDNSPLHFGNGTRLTVT.

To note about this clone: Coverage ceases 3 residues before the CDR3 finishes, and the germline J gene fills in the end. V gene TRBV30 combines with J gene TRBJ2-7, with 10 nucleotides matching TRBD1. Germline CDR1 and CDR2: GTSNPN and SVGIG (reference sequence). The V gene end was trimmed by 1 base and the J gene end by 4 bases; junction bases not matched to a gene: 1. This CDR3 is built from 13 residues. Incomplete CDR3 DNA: TGTGCCTGGAGTGCGGACAGGGGGTACGAG. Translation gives CAWSADRGYE. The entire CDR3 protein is CAWSADRGYEQYF.

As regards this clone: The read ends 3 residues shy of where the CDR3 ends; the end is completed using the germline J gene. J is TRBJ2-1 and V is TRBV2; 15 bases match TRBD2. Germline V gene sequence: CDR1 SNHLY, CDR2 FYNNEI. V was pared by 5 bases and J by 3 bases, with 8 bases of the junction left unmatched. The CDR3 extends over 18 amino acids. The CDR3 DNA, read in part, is TGTGCCAGCAGTCAACTGGGACTAGCGGGAGGACTCTACAATGAG. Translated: CASSQLGLAGGLYNE. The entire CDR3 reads CASSQLGLAGGLYNEQFF.

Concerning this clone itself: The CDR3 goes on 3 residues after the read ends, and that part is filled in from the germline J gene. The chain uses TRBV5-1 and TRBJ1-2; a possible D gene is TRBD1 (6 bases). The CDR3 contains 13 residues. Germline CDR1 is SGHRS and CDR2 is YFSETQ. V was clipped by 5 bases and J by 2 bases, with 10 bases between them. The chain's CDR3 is CASRPDRNYGYTF. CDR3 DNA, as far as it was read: TGCGCCAGCAGACCGGACAGAAACTATGGC.

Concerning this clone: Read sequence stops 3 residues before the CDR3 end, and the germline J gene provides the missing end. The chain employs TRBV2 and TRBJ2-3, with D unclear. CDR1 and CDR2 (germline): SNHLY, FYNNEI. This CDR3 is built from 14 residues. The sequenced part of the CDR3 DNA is TGTGCCAGCAGTGAGGGCAGAGGCTATCAGCCG. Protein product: CASSEGRGYQP. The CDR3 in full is CASSEGRGYQPQYF.

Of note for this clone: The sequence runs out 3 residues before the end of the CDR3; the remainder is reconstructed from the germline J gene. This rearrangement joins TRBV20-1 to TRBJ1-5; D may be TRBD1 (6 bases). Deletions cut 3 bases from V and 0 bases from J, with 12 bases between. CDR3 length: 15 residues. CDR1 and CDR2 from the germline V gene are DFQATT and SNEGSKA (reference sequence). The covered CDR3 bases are TGCAGTGCTAGTGAGGGACATGGTAGCAATCAGCCC. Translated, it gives CSASEGHGSNQP. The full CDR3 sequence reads CSASEGHGSNQPQHF.

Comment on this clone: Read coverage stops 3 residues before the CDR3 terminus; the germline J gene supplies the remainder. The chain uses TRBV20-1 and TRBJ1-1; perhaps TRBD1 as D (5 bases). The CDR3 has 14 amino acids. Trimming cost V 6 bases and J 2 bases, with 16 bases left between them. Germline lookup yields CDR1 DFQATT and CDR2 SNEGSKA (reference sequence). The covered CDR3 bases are TGCAGTGCGCGGAGGACGGGGGGAAACACTGAA. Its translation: CSARRTGGNTE. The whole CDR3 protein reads CSARRTGGNTEAFF.

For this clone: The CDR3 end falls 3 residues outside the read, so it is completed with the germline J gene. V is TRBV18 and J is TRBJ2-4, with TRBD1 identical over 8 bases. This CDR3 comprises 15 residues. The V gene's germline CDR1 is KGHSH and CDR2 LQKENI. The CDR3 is CASSTQGAQGYGQYF. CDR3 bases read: TGTGCCAGCTCAACCCAGGGGGCGCAAGGGTATGGT.

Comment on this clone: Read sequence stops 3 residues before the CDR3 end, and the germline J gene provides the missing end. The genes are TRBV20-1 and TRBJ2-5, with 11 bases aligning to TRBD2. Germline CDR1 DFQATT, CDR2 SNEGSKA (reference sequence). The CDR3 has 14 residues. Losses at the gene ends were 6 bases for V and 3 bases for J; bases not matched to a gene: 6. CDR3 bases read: TGCAGTGCCACCGGACTAGCGGGTAAAGAGACC. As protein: CSATGLAGKET. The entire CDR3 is CSATGLAGKETQYF.

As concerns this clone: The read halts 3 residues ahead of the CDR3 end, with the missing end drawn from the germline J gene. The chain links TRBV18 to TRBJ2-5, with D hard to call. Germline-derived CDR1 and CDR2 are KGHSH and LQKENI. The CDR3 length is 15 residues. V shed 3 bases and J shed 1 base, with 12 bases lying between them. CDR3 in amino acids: CASSPLKKGQETQYF. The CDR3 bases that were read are TGTGCCAGCTCACCTTTAAAGAAAGGCCAAGAGACC.

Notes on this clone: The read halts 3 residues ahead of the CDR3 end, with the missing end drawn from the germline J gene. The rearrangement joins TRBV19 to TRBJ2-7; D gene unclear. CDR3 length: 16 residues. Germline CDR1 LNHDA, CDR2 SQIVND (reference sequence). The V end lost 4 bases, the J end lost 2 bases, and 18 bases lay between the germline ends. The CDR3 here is CASSTLSVRPPYEQYF. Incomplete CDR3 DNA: TGTGCCAGTAGTACCCTAAGTGTGCGGCCTCCCTACGAG. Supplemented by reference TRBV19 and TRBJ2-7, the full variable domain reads DGGITQSPKYLFRKEGQNVTLSCEQNLNHDAMYWYRQDPGQGLRLIYYSQIVNDFQKGDIAEGYSVSREKKESFPLTVTSAQKNPTAFYLCASSTLSVRPPYEQYFGPGTRLTVT.

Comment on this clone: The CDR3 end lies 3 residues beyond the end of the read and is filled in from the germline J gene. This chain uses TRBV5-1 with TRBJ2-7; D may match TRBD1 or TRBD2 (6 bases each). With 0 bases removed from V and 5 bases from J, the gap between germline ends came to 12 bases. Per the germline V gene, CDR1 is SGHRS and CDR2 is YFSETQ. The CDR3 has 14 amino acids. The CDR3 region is CASSLDREEDEQYF. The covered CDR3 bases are TGCGCCAGCAGCTTGGACAGGGAGGAGGACGAG.

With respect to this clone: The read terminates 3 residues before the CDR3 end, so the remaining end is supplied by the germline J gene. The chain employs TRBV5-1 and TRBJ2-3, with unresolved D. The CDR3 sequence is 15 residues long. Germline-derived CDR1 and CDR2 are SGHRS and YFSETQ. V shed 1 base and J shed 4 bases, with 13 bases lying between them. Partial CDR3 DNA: TGCGCCAGCAGCTTGTATCCGGGTCCCCCAGATACG. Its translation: CASSLYPGPPDT. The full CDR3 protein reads CASSLYPGPPDTQYF.

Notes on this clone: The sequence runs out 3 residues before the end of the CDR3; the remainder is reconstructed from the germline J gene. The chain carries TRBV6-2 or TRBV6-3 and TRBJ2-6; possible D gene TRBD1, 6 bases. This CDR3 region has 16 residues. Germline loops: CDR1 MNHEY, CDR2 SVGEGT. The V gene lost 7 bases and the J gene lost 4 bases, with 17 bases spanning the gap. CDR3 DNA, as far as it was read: TGTGCCAGCAACACATACAGGGTTCCCGGGGCCAACGTC. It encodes CASNTYRVPGANV. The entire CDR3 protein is CASNTYRVPGANVLTF.

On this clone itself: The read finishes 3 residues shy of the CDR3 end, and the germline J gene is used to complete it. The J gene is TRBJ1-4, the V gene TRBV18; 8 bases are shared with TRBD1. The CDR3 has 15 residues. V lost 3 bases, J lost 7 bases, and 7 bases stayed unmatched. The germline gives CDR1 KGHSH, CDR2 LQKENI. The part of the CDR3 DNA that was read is TGTGCCAGCTCACCTCAGGGGGCGGATGGTGAAAAA. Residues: CASSPQGADGEK. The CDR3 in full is CASSPQGADGEKLFF.

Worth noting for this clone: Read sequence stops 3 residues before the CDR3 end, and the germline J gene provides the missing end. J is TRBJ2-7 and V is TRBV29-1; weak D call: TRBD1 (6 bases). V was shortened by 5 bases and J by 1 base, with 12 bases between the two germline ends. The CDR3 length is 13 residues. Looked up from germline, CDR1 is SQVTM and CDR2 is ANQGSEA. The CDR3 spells CSVTSGQSYEQYF. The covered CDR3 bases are TGCAGCGTTACATCCGGACAGTCCTACGAG.

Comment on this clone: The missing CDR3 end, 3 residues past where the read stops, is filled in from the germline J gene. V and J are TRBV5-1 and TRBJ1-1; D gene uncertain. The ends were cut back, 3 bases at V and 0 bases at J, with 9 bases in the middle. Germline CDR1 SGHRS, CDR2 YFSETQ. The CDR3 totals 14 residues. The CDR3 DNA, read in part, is TGCGCCAGCAGCTCTAGTACCTTGAACACTGAA. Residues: CASSSSTLNTE. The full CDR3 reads CASSSSTLNTEAFF.

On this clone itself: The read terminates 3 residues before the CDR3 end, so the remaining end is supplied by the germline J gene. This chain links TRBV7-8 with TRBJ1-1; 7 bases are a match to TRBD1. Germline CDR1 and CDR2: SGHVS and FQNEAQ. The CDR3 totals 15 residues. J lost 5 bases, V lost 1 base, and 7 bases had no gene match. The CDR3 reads CASSLDQGRGTEAFF. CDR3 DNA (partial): TGTGCCAGCAGCTTAGATCAGGGCAGGGGGACTGAA.

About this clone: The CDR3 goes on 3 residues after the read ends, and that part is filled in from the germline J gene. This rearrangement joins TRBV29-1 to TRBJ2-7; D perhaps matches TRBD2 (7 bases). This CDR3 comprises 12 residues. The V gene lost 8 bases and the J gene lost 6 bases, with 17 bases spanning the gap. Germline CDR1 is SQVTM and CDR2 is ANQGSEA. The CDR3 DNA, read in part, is TGCAGCACCCGTTGGGGGGGCCGCGAG. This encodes CSTRWGGRE. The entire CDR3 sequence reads CSTRWGGREQYF.

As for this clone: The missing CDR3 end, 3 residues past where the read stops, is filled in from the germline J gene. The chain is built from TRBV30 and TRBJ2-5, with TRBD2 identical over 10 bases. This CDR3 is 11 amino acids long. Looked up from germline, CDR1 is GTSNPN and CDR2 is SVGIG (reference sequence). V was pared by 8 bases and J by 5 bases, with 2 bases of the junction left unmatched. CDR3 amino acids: CAGGLAETQYF. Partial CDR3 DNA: TGTGCCGGGGGACTAGCGGAGACC.

CDR3 in amino acids: CASSPGLVGSYEQYF. The DNA read from the CDR3 is TGTGCCAGCAGCCCAGGACTAGTGGGTTCCTACGAG. The rearrangement links TRBV7-2 to TRBJ2-7; the match to TRBD2 covers 7 bases. The sequence runs out 3 residues before the end of the CDR3; the remainder is reconstructed from the germline J gene. The CDR3 runs 15 residues. The V gene's germline CDR1 is SGHTA and CDR2 FQGNSA. V trimming: 5 bases; J trimming: 1 base; junction bases outside the gene matches: 8.

CDR3 DNA, as far as it was read: TGTGCCAGCAGTGAACGGCAGGGGGTTCTAGCGGGGGGATTTTACGAG. Its protein product is CASSERQGVLAGGFYE. The whole CDR3 reads CASSERQGVLAGGFYEQYF. The chain is built from TRBV6-1 and TRBJ2-7; 11 bases align to TRBD2. Sequencing ends 3 residues short of the CDR3 end; the germline J gene provides the rest. The CDR3 has 19 residues. The germline V gene has CDR1 MNHNS and CDR2 SASEGT. With 2 bases clipped from V and 4 bases from J, the junction kept 16 bases outside the gene matches.

The CDR3 reads CASSDRVGGEQFF. The sequenced part of the CDR3 DNA is TGCGCCAGCAGTGACAGGGTCGGAGGTGAG. The chain links TRBV10-1 to TRBJ2-1; D could derive from TRBD1 or TRBD2 (5 bases each). The CDR3 end is not reached by the read, which stops 3 residues before it; the germline J gene fills it in. CDR1 WNHNN and CDR2 SYGVQD come from the germline V gene (reference sequence). The CDR3 sequence is 13 residues long. The V end was cut by 3 bases, the J end by 9 bases, with 12 bases between.

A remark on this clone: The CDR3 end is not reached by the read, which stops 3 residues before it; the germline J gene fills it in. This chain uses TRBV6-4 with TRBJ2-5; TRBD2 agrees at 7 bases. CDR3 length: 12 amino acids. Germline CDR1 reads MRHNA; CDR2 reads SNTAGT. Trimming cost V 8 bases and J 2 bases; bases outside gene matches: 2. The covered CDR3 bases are TGTGCCAGCTTGGGGGGGCAAGAGACC. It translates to CASLGGQET. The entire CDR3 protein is CASLGGQETQYF.